These 8 T cell receptor beta chains came from one sample sequenced in a study of Ad26.COV2.S vaccination and SARS-CoV-2 variants. Treatment specified: 19 received Ad26.COV2.S at low or high dose, single or two shots; about 5 received placebo; per-sample allocation not given. Sampling was done on day 63 after the first vaccine or placebo injection. TCRdb keeps only in-frame clones here, not all; method: immunoSEQ multiplex PCR. The profile shows around 340,000 clones, about 89% of them singletons. This sample comprised peripheral blood, obtained in a trial of Ad26.COV2.S vaccine versus placebo. The receptor source for this set is a person between 18 and 59 years old who received the Ad26.COV2.S COVID-19 vaccine or a placebo.

This clone was counted only a few times. The chain links TRBV19 to TRBJ1-6; TRBD1 matches 8 bases. CDR1 and CDR2 (germline): LNHDA, SQIVND (reference sequence). With 1 base clipped from V and 10 bases from J, the junction kept 3 bases outside the gene matches. This CDR3 region has 14 residues. The CDR3 protein is CASSIGGTGSPLHF. DNA of the CDR3: TGTGCCAGTAGTATAGGAGGGACAGGATCACCCCTCCACTTT.

As concerns this clone: Other DNA variants within this sample encode the same CDR3. The rearrangement links TRBV6-5 to TRBJ2-7, with no clear D. Germline assignment: CDR1 MNHEY and CDR2 SVGAGI. The CDR3 spans 14 residues. The V end was cut by 6 bases, the J end by 0 bases, with 12 bases between. CDR3 DNA: TGTGCCAGCAGCAGGACGGGCACCTCCTACGAGCAGTACTTC. It encodes CASSRTGTSYEQYF.

This chain joins TRBV2 and TRBJ1-5; D is ambiguous. The CDR3 is made up of 16 amino acids. Germline CDR1 is SNHLY and CDR2 is FYNNEI. Trimming stripped 4 bases from V and 0 bases from J, with 13 bases between. The CDR3 here is CASSGMNRYSNQPQHF. The DNA for the CDR3 is TGTGCCAGCAGTGGCATGAACAGATATAGCAATCAGCCCCAGCATTTT.

This rearrangement joins TRBV7-2 to TRBJ1-2; TRBD1 might be the D (6 bases). The CDR3 has 17 residues. Trimming cost V 1 base and J 4 bases, with 19 bases left between them. Germline V gene lookup returns CDR1 SGHTA and CDR2 FQGNSA. The CDR3 loop reads CASSLVSAGDGGYGYTF. The CDR3 region has the DNA TGTGCCAGCAGCTTAGTATCAGCAGGGGACGGAGGCTATGGCTACACCTTC.

This clone was seen only once. The chain employs TRBV11-2 and TRBJ1-1, with D possibly being TRBD1 (6 bases). Germline V gives CDR1 SGHAT, CDR2 FQNNGV. With 0 bases removed from V and 1 base from J, the gap between germline ends came to 15 bases. CDR3 length: 17 residues. In DNA form, the CDR3 reads TGTGCCAGCAGCTTAGATGGAACAGGGAGAGGGAACACTGAAGCTTTCTTT. Translating gives CASSLDGTGRGNTEAFF.

This chain joins TRBV7-9 and TRBJ2-7, with 8 positions matching TRBD1. The V gene's germline CDR1 is SEHNR and CDR2 FQNEAQ (reference sequence). CDR3 length: 15 amino acids. The V gene end was trimmed by 0 bases and the J gene end by 2 bases; junction bases not matched to a gene: 3. CDR3 DNA: TGTGCCAGCAGCTTAGCGCAGACAGGGGCCTACGAGCAGTACTTC. Protein sequence: CASSLAQTGAYEQYF.

The rearrangement links TRBV9 to TRBJ2-2; no clear D gene. Germline V gene sequence: CDR1 SGDLS, CDR2 YYNGEE. Deletions cut 2 bases from V and 0 bases from J, with 8 bases between. The CDR3 extends over 15 amino acids. CDR3 in DNA: TGTGCCAGCAGCGTCGGACCGGCGAACACCGGGGAGCTGTTTTTT. Its protein is CASSVGPANTGELFF. Combining the CDR3 with reference TRBV9 and TRBJ2-2 gives the whole variable domain DSGVTQTPKHLITATGQRVTLRCSPRSGDLSVYWYQQSLDQGLQFLIQYYNGEERAKGNILERFSAQQFPDLHSELNLSSLELGDSALYFCASSVGPANTGELFFGEGSRLTVL.

This clone was detected only a few times. The chain recombines TRBV19 with TRBJ1-2; no clear D. Germline CDR1 reads LNHDA; CDR2 reads SQIVND (reference sequence). Trimming removed 5 bases at V and 2 bases at J, with 9 bases between. CDR3 length equals 13 residues. In DNA, the CDR3 is TGTGCCAGTAGTCCCTGGACCAACTATGGCTACACCTTC. Its protein product is CASSPWTNYGYTF.